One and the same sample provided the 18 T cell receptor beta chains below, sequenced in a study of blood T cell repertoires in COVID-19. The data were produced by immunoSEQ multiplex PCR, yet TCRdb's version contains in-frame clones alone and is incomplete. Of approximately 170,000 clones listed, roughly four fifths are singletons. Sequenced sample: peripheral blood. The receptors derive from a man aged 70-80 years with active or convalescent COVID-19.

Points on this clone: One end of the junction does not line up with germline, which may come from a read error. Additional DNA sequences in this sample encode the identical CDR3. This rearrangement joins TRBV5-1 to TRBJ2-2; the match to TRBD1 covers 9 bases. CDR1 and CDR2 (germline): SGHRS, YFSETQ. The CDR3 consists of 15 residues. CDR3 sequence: CASSRGTGNTGELFF. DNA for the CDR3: TGCGCCAGCAGCCGGGGGACAGGGAACACCGGAGAGCTGTTTTTT.

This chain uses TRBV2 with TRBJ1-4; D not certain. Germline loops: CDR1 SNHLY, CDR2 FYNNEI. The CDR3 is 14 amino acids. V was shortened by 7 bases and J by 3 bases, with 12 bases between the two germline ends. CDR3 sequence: CASKGGNSNEKLFF. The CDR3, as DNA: TGTGCCAGCAAGGGAGGCAACTCTAATGAAAAACTGTTTTTT.

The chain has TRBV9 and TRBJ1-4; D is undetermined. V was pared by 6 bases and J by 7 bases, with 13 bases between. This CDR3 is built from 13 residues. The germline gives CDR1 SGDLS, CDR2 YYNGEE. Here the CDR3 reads CASTREEGEKLFF. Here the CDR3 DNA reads TGTGCCAGCACTAGGGAGGAAGGTGAAAAACTGTTTTTT.

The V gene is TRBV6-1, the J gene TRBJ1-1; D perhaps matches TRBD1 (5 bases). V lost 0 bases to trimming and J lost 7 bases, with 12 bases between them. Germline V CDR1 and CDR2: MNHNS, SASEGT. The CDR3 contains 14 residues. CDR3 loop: CASSEAGGVVEAFF. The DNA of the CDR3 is TGTGCCAGCAGTGAAGCCGGAGGGGTCGTTGAAGCTTTCTTT.

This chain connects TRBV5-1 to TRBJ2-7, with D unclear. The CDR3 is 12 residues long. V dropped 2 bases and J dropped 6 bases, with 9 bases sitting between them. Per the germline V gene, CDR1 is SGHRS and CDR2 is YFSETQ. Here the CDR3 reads CASSFQSSEQYF. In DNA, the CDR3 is TGCGCCAGCAGCTTTCAGTCAAGCGAGCAGTACTTC. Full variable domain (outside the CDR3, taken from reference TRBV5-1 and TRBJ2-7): KAGVTQTPRYLIKTRGQQVTLSCSPISGHRSVSWYQQTPGQGLQFLFEYFSETQRNKGNFPGRFSGRQFSNSRSEMNVSTLELGDSALYLCASSFQSSEQYFGPGTRLTVT.

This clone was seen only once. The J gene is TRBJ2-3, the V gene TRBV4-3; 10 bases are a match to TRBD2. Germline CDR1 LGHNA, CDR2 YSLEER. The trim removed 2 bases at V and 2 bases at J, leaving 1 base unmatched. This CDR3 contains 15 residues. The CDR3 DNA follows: TGCGCCAGCAGCCAAAGCGGGAGGGCCACAGATACGCAGTATTTT. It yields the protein CASSQSGRATDTQYF.

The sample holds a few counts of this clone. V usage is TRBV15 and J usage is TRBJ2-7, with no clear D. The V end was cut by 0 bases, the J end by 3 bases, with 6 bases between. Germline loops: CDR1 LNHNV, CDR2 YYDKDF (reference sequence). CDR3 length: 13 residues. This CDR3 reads CATSRDSNYEQYF. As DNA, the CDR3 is TGTGCCACCAGCAGAGACAGTAACTACGAGCAGTACTTC.

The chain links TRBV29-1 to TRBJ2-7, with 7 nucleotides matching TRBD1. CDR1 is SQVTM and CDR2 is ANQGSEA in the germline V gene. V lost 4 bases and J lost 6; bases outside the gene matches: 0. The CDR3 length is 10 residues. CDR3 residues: CSVGDSEQYF. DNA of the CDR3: TGCAGCGTTGGGGACAGCGAGCAGTACTTC.

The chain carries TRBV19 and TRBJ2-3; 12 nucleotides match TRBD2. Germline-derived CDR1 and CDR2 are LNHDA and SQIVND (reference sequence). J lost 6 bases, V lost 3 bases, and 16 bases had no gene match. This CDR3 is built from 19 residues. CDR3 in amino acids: CASSMAGLAGGPGGDTQYF. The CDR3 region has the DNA TGTGCCAGTAGTATGGCCGGGCTAGCGGGAGGGCCTGGCGGGGATACGCAGTATTTT.

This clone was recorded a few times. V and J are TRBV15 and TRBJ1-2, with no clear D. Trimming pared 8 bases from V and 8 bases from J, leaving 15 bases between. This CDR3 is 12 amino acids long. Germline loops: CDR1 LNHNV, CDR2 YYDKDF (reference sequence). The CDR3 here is CATLSAGKGYTF. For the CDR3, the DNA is TGTGCCACCCTGTCCGCGGGGAAGGGCTACACCTTC.

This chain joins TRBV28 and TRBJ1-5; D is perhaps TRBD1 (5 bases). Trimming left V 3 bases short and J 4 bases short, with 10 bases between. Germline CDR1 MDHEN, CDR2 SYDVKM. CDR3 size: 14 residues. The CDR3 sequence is CASSFFQGNQPQHF. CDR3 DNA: TGTGCCAGCAGTTTTTTTCAGGGAAATCAGCCCCAGCATTTT. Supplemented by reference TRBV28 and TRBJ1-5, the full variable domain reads DVKVTQSSRYLVKRTGEKVFLECVQDMDHENMFWYRQDPGLGLRLIYFSYDVKMKEKGDIPEGYSVSREKKERFSLILESASTNQTSMYLCASSFFQGNQPQHFGDGTRLSIL.

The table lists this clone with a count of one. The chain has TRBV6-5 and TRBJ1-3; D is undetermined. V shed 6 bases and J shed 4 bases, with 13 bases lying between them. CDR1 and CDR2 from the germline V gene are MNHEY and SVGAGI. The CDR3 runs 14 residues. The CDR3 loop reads CASRSRGGGNTIYF. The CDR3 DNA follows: TGTGCCAGCAGGTCCAGAGGAGGGGGAAACACCATATATTTT.

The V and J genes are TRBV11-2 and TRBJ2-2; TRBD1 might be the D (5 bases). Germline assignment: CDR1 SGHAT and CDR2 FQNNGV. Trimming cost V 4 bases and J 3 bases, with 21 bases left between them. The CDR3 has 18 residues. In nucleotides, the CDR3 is TGTGCCAGCAGCTCCCTTTTGCTCAGGGCAGGCGACACCGGGGAGCTGTTTTTT. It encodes CASSSLLLRAGDTGELFF.

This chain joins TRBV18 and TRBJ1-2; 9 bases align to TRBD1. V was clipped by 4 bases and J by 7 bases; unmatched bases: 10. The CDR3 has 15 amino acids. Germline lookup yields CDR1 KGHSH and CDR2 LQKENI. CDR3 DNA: TGTGCCAGCTCACAGCGACCGGGACAGGGACGTGGCTACACCTTC. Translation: CASSQRPGQGRGYTF.

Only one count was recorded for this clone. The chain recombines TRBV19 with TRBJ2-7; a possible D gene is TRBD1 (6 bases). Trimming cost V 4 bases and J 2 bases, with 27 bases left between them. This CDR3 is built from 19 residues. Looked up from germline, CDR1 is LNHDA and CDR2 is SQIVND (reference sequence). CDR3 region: CASSTRSTAVYGQTYEQYF. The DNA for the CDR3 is TGTGCCAGTAGTACTAGAAGTACGGCTGTTTACGGACAGACCTACGAGCAGTACTTC.

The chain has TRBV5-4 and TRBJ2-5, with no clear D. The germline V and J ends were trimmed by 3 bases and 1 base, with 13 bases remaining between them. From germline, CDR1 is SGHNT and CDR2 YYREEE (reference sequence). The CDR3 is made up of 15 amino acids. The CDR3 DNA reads TGTGCCAGCAGCTCCTCCCGAACTACCCAAGAGACCCAGTACTTC. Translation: CASSSSRTTQETQYF.

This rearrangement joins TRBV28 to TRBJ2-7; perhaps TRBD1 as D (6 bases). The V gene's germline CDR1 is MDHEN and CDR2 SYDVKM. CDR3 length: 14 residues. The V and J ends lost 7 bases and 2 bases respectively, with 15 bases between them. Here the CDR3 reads CASTSQGLPYEQYF. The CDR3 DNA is TGTGCCAGCACCTCCCAGGGGCTCCCCTACGAGCAGTACTTC.

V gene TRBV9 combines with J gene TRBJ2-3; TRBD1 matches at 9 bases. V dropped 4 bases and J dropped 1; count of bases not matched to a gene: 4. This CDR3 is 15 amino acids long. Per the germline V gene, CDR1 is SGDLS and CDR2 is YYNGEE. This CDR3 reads CASSPRTGGTDTQYF. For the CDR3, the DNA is TGTGCCAGCAGCCCCCGGACAGGGGGCACAGATACGCAGTATTTT.